A single sample is the source of the 8 T cell receptor beta chains below, sequenced in a study of metastatic and nonmetastatic thyroid tumors. Patients had received no treatment of any kind before thyroid surgery. MiXCR re-clonotyped the PCR reads for TCRdb. This repertoire shows 9,500 to 15,000 clones, 30% to 35% found once; its top ten account for roughly 12%. Source material: tumor tissue. The receptors originated from a female donor with papillary thyroid cancer or a benign thyroid nodule (not recorded which). Some clones in this sample may be carry-over from other donors' samples.

This chain uses TRBV20-1 with TRBJ2-7; TRBD1 agrees at 12 bases. Germline CDR1 is DFQATT and CDR2 is SNEGSKA (reference sequence). The CDR3 runs 14 residues. V was pared by 6 bases and J by 4 bases, with 7 bases of the junction left unmatched. CDR3: CSATPGQGAYEQYF. In nucleotides, the CDR3 is TGCAGTGCCACTCCGGGACAGGGGGCTTACGAGCAGTACTTC.

V and J are TRBV6-1 and TRBJ2-7; 10 bases line up with TRBD1. Germline V gene data show CDR1 as MNHNS and CDR2 as SASEGT. V shed 5 bases, J shed 5 bases, and the junction held 12 bases outside the gene matches. The CDR3 length is 16 residues. In DNA, the CDR3 is TGTGCCAGCAGTTGGCGGGCCGGGACAGGGGTAAACGAGCAGTACTTC. It codes for CASSWRAGTGVNEQYF.

This clone was observed a handful of times. The chain joins TRBV6-5 to TRBJ1-1, with unresolved D. The CDR3 totals 15 residues. Germline lookup yields CDR1 MNHEY and CDR2 SVGAGI. V lost 7 bases and J 1 base, leaving 16 bases between the germline ends. CDR3 in DNA: TGTGCCAGCAACCGGAAGTGGGTGCCGAACACTGAAGCTTTCTTT. This translates into CASNRKWVPNTEAFF.

This CDR3 is CASSPDANTQYF. CDR3 nucleotides: TGCGCCAGCAGCCCGGACGCTAATACGCAGTATTTT. V usage is TRBV5-1 and J usage is TRBJ2-3; D unclear. V lost 4 bases to trimming and J lost 7 bases, with 10 bases between them. This CDR3 contains 12 residues. Per the germline V gene, CDR1 is SGHRS and CDR2 is YFSETQ.

In this sample, this clone turned up a few times. The sample has other DNA sequences that encode this CDR3 too. This rearrangement joins TRBV15 to TRBJ2-7; D unresolved. V lost 4 bases and J 4 bases, leaving 17 bases between the germline ends. CDR1 and CDR2 from the germline V gene are LNHNV and YYDKDF (reference sequence). This CDR3 comprises 15 residues. CDR3 amino acids: CATSKDTPGDYEQYF. Written as DNA, the CDR3 is TGTGCCACCAGCAAAGACACACCGGGTGATTACGAGCAGTACTTC. Full variable domain (outside the CDR3, taken from reference TRBV15 and TRBJ2-7): DAMVIQNPRYQVTQFGKPVTLSCSQTLNHNVMYWYQQKSSQAPKLLFHYYDKDFNNEADTPDNFQSRRPNTSFCFLDIRSPGLGDTAMYLCATSKDTPGDYEQYFGPGTRLTVT.

Regarding this clone: Given the absence of the conserved phenylalanine or tryptophan at the CDR3 end, a read error is likely. No DNA is shown, since the ends of the CDR3 on it are uncertain; the CDR3 is the one TCRdb lists. The V gene is TRBV7-6, the J gene TRBJ2-6; the DNA was not used to check the table's D call, TRBD1. In germline, CDR1 is SGHVS, CDR2 FNYEAQ. Termini included, the CDR3 measures 8 amino acids. CDR3 residues: CASSSGPV.

This clone has a single count. V gene TRBV30 combines with J gene TRBJ2-7; possibly TRBD1 for D (6 bases). Germline V lookup: CDR1 GTSNPN, CDR2 SVGIG (reference sequence). This CDR3 contains 16 residues. Between the trimmed V and J ends, which lost 5 bases and 0 bases, there was a span of 20 bases. The CDR3 loop reads CAWSRLITGNSYEQYF. CDR3 in DNA: TGTGCCTGGTCACGTTTGATAACAGGGAACTCCTACGAGCAGTACTTC.

This rearrangement joins TRBV20-1 to TRBJ1-1; D possibly corresponds to TRBD1 (5 bases). Germline CDR1 is DFQATT and CDR2 is SNEGSKA (reference sequence). V was trimmed by 0 bases and J by 6 bases, leaving 17 bases between them. The CDR3 totals 15 residues. The CDR3 bases are TGCAGTGCTAGAGAGGTGACGGGGGTCCGTGCTGAAGCTTTCTTT. Translating gives CSAREVTGVRAEAFF.